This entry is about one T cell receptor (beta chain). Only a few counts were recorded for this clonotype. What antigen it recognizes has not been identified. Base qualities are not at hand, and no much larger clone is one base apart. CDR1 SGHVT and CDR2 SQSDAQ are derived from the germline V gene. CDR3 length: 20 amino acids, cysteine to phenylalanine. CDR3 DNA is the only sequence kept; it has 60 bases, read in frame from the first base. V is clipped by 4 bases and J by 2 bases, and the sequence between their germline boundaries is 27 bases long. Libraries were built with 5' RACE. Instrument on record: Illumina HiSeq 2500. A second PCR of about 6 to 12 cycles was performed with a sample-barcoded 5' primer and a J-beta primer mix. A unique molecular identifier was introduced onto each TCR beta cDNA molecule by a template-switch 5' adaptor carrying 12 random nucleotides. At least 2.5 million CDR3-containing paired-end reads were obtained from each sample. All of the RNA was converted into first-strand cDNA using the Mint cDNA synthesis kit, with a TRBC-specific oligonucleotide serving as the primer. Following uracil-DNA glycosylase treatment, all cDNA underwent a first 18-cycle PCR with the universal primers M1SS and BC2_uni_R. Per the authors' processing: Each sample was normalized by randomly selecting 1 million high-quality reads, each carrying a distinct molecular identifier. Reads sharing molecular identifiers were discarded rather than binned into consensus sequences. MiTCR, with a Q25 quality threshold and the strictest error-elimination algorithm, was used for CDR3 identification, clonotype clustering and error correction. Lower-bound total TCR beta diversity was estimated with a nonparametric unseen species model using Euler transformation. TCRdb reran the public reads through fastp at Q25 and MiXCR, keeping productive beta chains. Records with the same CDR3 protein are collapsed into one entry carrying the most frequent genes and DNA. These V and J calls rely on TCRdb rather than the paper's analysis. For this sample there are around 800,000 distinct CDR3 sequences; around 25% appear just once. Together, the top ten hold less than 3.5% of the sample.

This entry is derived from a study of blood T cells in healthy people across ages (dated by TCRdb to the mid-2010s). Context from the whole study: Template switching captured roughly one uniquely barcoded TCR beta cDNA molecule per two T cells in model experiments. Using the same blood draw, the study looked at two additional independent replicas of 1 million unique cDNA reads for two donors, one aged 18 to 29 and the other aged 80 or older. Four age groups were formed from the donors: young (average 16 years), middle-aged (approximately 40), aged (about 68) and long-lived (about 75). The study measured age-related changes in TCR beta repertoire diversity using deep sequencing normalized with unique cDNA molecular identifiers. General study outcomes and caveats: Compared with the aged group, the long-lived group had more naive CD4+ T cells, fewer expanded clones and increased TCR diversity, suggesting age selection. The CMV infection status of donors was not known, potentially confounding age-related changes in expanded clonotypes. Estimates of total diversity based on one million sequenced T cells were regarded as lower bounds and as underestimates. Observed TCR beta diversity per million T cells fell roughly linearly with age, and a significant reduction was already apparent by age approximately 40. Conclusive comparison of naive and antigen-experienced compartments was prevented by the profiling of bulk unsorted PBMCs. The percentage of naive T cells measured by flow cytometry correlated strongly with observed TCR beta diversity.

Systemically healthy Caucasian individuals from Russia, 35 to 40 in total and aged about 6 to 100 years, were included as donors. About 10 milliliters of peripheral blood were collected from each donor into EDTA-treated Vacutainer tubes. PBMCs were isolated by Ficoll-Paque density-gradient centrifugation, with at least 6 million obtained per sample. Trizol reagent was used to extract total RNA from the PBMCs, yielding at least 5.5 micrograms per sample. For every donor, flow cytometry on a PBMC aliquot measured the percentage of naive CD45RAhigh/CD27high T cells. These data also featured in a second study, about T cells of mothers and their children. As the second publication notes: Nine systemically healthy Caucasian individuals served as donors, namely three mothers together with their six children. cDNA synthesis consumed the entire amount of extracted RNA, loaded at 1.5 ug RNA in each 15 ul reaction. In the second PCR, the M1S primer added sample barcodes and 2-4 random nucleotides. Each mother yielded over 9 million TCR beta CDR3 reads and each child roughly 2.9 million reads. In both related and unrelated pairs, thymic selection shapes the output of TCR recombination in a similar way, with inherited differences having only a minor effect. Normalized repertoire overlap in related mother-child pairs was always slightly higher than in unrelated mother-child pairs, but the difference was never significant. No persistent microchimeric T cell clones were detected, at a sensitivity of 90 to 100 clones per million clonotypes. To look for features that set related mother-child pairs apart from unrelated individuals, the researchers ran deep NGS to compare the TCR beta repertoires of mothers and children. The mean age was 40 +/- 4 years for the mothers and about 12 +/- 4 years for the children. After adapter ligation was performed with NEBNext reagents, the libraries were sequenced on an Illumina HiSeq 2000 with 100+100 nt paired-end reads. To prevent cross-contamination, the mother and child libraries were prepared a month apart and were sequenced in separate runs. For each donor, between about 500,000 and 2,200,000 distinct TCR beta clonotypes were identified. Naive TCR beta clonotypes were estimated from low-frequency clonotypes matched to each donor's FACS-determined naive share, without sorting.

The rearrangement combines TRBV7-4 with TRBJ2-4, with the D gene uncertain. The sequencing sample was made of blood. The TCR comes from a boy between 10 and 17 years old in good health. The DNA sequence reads TGTGCCAGCAGCTCCGCCAGACCCAGGACCCGAAAGGGAACCAAAAACATTCAGTACTTC. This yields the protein CASSSARPRTRKGTKNIQYF.